Only a few counts were recorded for the clone carrying this TCR beta chain. Its antigen is currently unknown. The data are from a study of T cell responses to AZD1222 COVID-19 vaccine. Study conclusions and caveats: Spike-specific TCR breadth and depth both grew after two AZD1222 doses. Just a handful of people given AZD1222 tested seropositive at baseline. Across spike, vaccine-associated CD4 TCRs were found, dominant at 160-218 and 743-854. Clonal diversity was possibly underestimated, and the donors were mostly white British, with more females.

Assay used: immunoSEQ multiplex PCR; TCRdb lists only in-frame clones, some missing. The sample lists about 150,000 clones, over 75% occurring once. The CDR3 contains 16 residues. V lost 7 bases and J lost 2; bases outside the gene matches: 7. Germline V gene sequence: CDR1 ENHRY, CDR2 SYGVKD. The specimen comprised peripheral blood, sampled 28 days after the second dose of the MenACWY control vaccine. The sequence derives from an adult who received the MenACWY meningococcal vaccine as a control. The chain employs TRBV10-3 and TRBJ2-3; 12 nucleotides agree with TRBD1. Here the CDR3 reads CAITGDRGPNTDTQYF. CDR3 nucleotides: TGTGCCATCACCGGGGACAGGGGGCCGAACACAGATACGCAGTATTTT.